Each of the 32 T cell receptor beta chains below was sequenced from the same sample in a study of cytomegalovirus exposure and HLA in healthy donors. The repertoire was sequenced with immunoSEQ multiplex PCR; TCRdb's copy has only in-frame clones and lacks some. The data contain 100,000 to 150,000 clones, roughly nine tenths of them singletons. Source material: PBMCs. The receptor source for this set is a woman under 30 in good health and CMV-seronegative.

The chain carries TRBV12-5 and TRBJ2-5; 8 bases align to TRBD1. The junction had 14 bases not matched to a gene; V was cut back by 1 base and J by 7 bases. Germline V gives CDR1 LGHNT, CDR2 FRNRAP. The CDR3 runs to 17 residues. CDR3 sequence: CASGLGQGPFLGSTQYF. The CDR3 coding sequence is TGTGCTAGTGGTTTGGGACAGGGGCCGTTCTTAGGTTCGACCCAGTACTTC.

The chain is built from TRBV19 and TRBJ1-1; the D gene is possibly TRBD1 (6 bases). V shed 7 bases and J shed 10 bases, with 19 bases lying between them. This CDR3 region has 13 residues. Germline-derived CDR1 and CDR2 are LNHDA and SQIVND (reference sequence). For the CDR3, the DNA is TGTGCCAGTATGTCCCTGAGCAGGGGTTCAGCTTTCTTT. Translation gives CASMSLSRGSAFF.

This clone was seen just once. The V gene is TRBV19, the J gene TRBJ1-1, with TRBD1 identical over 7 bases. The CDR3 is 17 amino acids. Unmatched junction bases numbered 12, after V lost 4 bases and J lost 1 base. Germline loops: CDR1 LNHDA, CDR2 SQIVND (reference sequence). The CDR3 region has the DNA TGTGCCAGTAGTAAGCCGGGACAGCTAACCCCGAACACTGAAGCTTTCTTT. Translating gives CASSKPGQLTPNTEAFF. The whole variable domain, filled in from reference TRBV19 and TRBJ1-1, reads DGGITQSPKYLFRKEGQNVTLSCEQNLNHDAMYWYRQDPGQGLRLIYYSQIVNDFQKGDIAEGYSVSREKKESFPLTVTSAQKNPTAFYLCASSKPGQLTPNTEAFFGQGTRLTVV.

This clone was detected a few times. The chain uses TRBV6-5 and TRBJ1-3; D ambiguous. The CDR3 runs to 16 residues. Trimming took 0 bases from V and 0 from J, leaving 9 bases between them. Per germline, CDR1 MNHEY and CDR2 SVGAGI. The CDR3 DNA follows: TGTGCCAGCAGTTACTCAAGGTGGAGCTCTGGAAACACCATATATTTT. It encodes CASSYSRWSSGNTIYF.

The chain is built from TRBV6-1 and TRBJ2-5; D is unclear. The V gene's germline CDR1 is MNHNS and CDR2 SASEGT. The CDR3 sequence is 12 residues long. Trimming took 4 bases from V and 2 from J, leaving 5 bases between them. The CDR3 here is CASSGPQETQYF. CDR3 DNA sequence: TGTGCCAGCAGTGGGCCTCAAGAGACCCAGTACTTC.

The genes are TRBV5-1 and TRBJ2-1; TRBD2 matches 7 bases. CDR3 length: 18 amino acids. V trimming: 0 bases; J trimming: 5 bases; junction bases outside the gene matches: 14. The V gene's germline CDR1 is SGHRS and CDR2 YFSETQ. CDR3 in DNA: TGCGCCAGCAGCTTGGGGCGTCCTAGCGGAGCTACGAACAATGAGCAGTTCTTC. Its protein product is CASSLGRPSGATNNEQFF.

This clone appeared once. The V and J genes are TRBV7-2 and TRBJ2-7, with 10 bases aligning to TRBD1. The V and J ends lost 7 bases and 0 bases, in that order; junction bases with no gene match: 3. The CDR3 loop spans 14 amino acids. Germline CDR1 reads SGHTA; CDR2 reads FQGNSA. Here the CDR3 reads CASTRTGGSYEQYF. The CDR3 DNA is TGTGCCAGCACCCGGACAGGGGGCTCCTACGAGCAGTACTTC.

The CDR3 loop reads CASSLRGGPGNTIYF. The CDR3 coding sequence is TGCGCCAGCAGCTTGAGAGGGGGCCCTGGAAACACCATATATTTT. The chain couples TRBV5-1 to TRBJ1-3; TRBD1 agrees at 7 bases. Unmatched junction bases numbered 3, after V lost 1 base and J lost 2 bases. The CDR3 loop spans 15 amino acids. Germline CDR1 and CDR2: SGHRS and YFSETQ.

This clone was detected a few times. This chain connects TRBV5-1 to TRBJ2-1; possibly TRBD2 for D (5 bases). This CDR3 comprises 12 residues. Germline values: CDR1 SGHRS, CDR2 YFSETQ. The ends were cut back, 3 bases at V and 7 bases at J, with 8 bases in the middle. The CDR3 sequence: CASSYDYNEQFF. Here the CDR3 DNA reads TGCGCCAGCAGCTACGACTATAATGAGCAGTTCTTC.

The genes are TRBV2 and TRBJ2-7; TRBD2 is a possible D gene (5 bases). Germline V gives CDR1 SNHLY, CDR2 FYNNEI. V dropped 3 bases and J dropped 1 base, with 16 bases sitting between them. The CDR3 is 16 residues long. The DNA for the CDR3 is TGTGCCAGCAGTGATCCCCCCAGCGGCAAATCCTACGAGCAGTACGTC. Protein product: CASSDPPSGKSYEQYV.

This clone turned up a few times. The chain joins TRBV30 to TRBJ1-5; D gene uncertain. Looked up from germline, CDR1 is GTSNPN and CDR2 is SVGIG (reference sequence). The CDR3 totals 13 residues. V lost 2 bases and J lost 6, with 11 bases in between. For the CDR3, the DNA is TGTGCCTGGAGTCCGTCTTCGAGTCAGCCCCAGCATTTT. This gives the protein CAWSPSSSQPQHF.

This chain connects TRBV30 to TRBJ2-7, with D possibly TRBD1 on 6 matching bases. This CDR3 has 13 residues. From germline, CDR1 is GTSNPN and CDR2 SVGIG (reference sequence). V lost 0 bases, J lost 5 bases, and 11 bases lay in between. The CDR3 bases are TGTGCCTGGAGTGTACAGGGTGGGGACGAGCAGTACGTC. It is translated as CAWSVQGGDEQYV.

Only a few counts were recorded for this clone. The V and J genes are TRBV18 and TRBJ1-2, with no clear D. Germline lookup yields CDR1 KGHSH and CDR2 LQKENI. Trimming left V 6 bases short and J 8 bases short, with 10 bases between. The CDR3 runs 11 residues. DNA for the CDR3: TGTGCCAGCTCCCAAACACAGGGCTACACCTTC. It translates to CASSQTQGYTF.

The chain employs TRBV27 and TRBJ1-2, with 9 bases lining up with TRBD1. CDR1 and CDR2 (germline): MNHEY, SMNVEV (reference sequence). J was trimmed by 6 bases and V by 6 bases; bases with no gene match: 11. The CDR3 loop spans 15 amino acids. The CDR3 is CASRSGQGMGNGYTF. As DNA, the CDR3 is TGTGCCAGCAGATCCGGACAGGGGATGGGGAATGGCTACACCTTC.

CDR3 region: CASSSSGEGNQPQHF. CDR3 nucleotide sequence: TGTGCCAGCAGTTCGTCGGGAGAGGGGAATCAGCCCCAGCATTTT. V and J are TRBV28 and TRBJ1-5, with a tentative D call TRBD1 (5 bases). Germline loops: CDR1 MDHEN, CDR2 SYDVKM. The CDR3 has 15 amino acids. Deletions cut 4 bases from V and 4 bases from J, with 14 bases between.

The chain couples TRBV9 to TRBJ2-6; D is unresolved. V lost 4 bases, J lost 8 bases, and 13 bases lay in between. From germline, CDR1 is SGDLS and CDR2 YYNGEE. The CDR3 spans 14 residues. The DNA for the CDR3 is TGTGCCAGCAGCACCCCACCCCAGACCAACGTCCTGACTTTC. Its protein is CASSTPPQTNVLTF. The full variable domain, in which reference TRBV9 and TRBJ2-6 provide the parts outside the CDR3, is DSGVTQTPKHLITATGQRVTLRCSPRSGDLSVYWYQQSLDQGLQFLIQYYNGEERAKGNILERFSAQQFPDLHSELNLSSLELGDSALYFCASSTPPQTNVLTFGAGSRLTVL.

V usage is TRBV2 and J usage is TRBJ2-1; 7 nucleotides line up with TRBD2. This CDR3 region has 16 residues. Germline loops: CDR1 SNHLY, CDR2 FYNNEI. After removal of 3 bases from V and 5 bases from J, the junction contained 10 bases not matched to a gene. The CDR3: CASSDPDGAGDNEQFF. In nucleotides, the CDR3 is TGTGCCAGCAGTGACCCAGACGGGGCGGGGGACAATGAGCAGTTCTTC. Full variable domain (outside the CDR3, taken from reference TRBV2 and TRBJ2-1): EPEVTQTPSHQVTQMGQEVILRCVPISNHLYFYWYRQILGQKVEFLVSFYNNEISEKSEIFDDQFSVERPDGSNFTLKIRSTKLEDSAMYFCASSDPDGAGDNEQFFGPGTRLTVL.

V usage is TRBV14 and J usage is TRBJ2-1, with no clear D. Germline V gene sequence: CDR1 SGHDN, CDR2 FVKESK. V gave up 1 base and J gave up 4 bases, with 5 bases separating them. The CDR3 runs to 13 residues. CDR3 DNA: TGTGCCAGCAGCCAAGTTAGATACAATGAGCAGTTCTTC. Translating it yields CASSQVRYNEQFF.

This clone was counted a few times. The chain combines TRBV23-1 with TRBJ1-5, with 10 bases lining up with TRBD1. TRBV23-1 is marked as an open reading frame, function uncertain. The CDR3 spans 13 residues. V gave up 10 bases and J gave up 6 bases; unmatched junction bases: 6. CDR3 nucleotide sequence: TGCGCCACCAGAGGACAGGGGGGTCAGCCCCAGCATTTT. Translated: CATRGQGGQPQHF.

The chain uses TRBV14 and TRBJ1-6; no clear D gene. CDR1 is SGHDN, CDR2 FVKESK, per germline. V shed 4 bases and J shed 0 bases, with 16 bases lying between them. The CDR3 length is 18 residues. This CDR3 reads CASSPADFLYSYNSPLHF. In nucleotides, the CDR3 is TGTGCCAGCAGCCCTGCGGATTTTTTATACTCCTATAATTCACCCCTCCACTTT. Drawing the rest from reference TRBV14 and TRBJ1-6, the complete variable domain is EAGVTQFPSHSVIEKGQTVTLRCDPISGHDNLYWYRRVMGKEIKFLLHFVKESKQDESGMPNNRFLAERTGGTYSTLKVQPAELEDSGVYFCASSPADFLYSYNSPLHFGNGTRLTVT.

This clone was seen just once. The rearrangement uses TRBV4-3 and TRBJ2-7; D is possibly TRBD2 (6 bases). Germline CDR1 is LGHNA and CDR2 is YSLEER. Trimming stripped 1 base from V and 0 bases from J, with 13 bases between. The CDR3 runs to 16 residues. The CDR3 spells CASSQVFAGSSYEQYF. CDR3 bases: TGCGCCAGCAGCCAAGTCTTTGCGGGGAGCTCCTACGAGCAGTACTTC.

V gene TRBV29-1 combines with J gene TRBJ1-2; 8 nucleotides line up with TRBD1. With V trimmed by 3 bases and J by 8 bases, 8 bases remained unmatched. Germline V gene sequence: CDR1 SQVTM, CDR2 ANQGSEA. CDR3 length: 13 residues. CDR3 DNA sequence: TGCAGCGTTGACCCGGACAGGGTAGGGGGCTACACCTTC. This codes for CSVDPDRVGGYTF.

Here the CDR3 reads CASSLGGPLYEQYF. In nucleotides, the CDR3 is TGTGCCAGCAGCTTGGGGGGTCCCCTTTACGAGCAGTACTTC. This chain connects TRBV7-9 to TRBJ2-7; weak D call: TRBD2 (6 bases). The CDR3 extends over 14 amino acids. Trimming took 3 bases from V and 4 from J, leaving 13 bases between them. CDR1 and CDR2 from the germline V gene are SEHNR and FQNEAQ (reference sequence).

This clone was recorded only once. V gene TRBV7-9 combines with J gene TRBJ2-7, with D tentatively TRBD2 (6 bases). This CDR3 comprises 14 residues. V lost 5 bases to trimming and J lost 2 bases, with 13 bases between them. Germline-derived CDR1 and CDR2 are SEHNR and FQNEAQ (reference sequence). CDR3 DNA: TGTGCCAGCAGCCCACCGGGGGACCCCTACGAGCAGTACGTC. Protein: CASSPPGDPYEQYV.

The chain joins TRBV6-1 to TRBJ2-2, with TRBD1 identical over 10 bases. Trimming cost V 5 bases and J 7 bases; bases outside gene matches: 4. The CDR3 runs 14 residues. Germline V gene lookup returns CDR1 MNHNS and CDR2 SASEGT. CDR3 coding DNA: TGTGCCAGCAGTCCGACAGGGGGCAACGGGGAGCTGTTTTTT. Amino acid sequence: CASSPTGGNGELFF.

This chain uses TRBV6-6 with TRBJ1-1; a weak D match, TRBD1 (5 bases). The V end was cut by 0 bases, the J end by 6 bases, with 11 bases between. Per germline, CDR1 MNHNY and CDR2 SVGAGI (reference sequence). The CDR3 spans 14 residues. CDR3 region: CASSYSTGASEAFF. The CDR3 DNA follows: TGTGCCAGCAGTTACTCGACTGGGGCATCTGAAGCTTTCTTT.

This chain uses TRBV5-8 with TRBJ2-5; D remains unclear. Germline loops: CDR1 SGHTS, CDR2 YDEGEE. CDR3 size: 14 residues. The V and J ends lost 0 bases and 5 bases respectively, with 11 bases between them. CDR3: CASSLEPQLETQYF. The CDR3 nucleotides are TGTGCCAGCAGCTTGGAACCGCAACTTGAGACCCAGTACTTC.

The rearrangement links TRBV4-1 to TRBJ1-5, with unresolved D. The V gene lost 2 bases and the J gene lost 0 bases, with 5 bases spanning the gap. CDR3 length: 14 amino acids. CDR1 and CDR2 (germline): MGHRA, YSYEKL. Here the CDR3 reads CASSQPVSNQPQHF. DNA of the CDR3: TGCGCCAGCAGCCAACCTGTTAGCAATCAGCCCCAGCATTTT.

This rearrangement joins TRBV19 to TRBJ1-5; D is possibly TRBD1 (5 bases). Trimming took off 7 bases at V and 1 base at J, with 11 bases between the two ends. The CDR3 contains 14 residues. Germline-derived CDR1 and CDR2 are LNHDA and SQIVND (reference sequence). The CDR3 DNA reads TGTGCCAGTAATGGGCGGGGGAGCAATCAGCCCCAGCATTTT. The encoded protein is CASNGRGSNQPQHF.

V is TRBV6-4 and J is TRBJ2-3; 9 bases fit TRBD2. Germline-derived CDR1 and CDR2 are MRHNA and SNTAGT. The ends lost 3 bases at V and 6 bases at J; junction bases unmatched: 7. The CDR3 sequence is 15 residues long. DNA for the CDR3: TGTGCCAGCAGTGATGGCGGGGGGGCGGCGGATACGCAGTATTTT. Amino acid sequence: CASSDGGGAADTQYF.

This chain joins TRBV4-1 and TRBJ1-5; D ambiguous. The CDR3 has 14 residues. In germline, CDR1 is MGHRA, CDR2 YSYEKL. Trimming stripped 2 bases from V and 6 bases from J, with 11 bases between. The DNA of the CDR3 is TGCGCCAGCAGCCAATCCGACCCGGGTCAGCCCCAGCATTTT. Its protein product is CASSQSDPGQPQHF.

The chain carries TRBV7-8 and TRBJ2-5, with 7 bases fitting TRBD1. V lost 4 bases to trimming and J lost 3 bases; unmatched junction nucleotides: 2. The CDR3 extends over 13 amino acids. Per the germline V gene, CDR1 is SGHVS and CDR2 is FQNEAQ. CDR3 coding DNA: TGTGCCAGCAGCTCCGGACAGGAAGAGACCCAGTACTTC. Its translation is CASSSGQEETQYF.